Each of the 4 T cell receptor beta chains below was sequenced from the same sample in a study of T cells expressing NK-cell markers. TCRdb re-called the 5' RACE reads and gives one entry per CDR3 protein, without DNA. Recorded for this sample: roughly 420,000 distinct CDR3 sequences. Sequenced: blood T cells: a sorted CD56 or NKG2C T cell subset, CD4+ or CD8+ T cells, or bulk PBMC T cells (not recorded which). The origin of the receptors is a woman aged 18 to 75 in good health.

CDR3: CASSSTSGITYNEQFF. The chain uses TRBV7-2 and TRBJ2-1; checking the TCRdb D call of TRBD2 is not possible without DNA. This CDR3 is built from 16 residues. The germline V gene has CDR1 SGHTA and CDR2 FQGNSA.

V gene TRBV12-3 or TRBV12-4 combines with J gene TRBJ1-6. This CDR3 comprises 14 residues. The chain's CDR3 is CASRNSLYNSPLHF.

The CDR3 sequence is CASSLFGTSTPSQFF. This chain links TRBV12-3 or TRBV12-4 with TRBJ2-1; TCRdb's D call, TRBD2, is unchecked because there is no DNA. This CDR3 is 15 amino acids long.

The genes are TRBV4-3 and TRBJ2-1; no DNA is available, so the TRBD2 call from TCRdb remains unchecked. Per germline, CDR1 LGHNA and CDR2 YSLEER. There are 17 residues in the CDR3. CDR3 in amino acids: CASSRQTGTRNDNEQFF.